Reported below is one T cell receptor beta chain. This CDR3 contains 15 residues. Per the germline V gene, CDR1 is SGDLS and CDR2 is YYNGEE. Trimming removed 0 bases at V and 2 bases at J, with 12 bases between. Sequencing used immunoSEQ multiplex PCR; TCRdb keeps in-frame clones, though not all of them. The sample shows about 94,000 clones, approximately 86% of them seen only once. These data originate in a study of Ad26.COV2.S vaccination and SARS-CoV-2 variants. This chain connects TRBV9 to TRBJ2-7; D is unclear. This sequence was found in a human donor who had recovered from COVID-19. The sequenced sample was peripheral blood, obtained after recovery from COVID-19. The CDR3 coding sequence is TGTGCCAGCAGCGTAGGTCTAGGCGAAACCTACGAGCAGTACTTC. Translating gives CASSVGLGETYEQYF.